These 15 T cell receptor beta chains came from one sample sequenced in a study of cytomegalovirus exposure and HLA in healthy donors. Profiled with immunoSEQ multiplex PCR; TCRdb holds only in-frame clones, not every one. This sample has about 130,000 clones, with about nine tenths found just once. The sequenced sample consisted of PBMCs. These receptors originate from a man between 25 and 39 years old in good health and CMV-seronegative.

The CDR3 bases are TGTGCCAGCACCACGGGACTAGCGGGAGGAGAGGGGTATTTT. This encodes CASTTGLAGGEGYF. The J gene is TRBJ2-3, the V gene TRBV5-6; 15 bases are a match to TRBD2. V was clipped by 6 bases and J by 14 bases; unmatched bases: 10. Germline CDR1 reads SGHDT; CDR2 reads YYEEEE. This CDR3 has 14 residues.

The gene calls are TRBV7-9 and TRBJ2-1; D is uncertain. The V end was cut by 7 bases, the J end by 0 bases, with 7 bases between. Per the germline V gene, CDR1 is SEHNR and CDR2 is FQNEAQ (reference sequence). The CDR3 is made up of 13 amino acids. This CDR3 is CASIEASYNEQFF. The CDR3 DNA is TGTGCCAGCATTGAGGCCTCCTACAATGAGCAGTTCTTC.

The rearrangement joins TRBV6-1 to TRBJ1-1; D is unclear. Germline lookup yields CDR1 MNHNS and CDR2 SASEGT. V was clipped by 6 bases and J by 1 base, with 15 bases between them. The CDR3 consists of 15 residues. The CDR3 DNA reads as TGTGCCAGCAGGTCCCAGGCCGAACGGAACACTGAAGCTTTCTTT. This translates into CASRSQAERNTEAFF.

The chain joins TRBV30 to TRBJ1-5, with D maybe TRBD1 (6 bases). The germline V gene encodes CDR1 GTSNPN and CDR2 SVGIG (reference sequence). The CDR3 is made up of 13 amino acids. V lost 0 bases to trimming and J lost 6 bases, with 9 bases between them. CDR3 region: CAWSVGRGQPQHF. CDR3 sequence (DNA): TGTGCCTGGAGTGTGGGCAGGGGTCAGCCCCAGCATTTT.

J is TRBJ2-1 and V is TRBV6-5; 10 bases are shared with TRBD2. Germline-derived CDR1 and CDR2 are MNHEY and SVGAGI. The ends lost 5 bases at V and 2 bases at J; junction bases unmatched: 3. The CDR3 is made up of 15 amino acids. The CDR3 nucleotides read TGTGCCAGCAGTCTTCTAGCGGGAGCCTACAATGAGCAGTTCTTC. Protein: CASSLLAGAYNEQFF.

This clone was seen a few times. The chain combines TRBV15 with TRBJ2-7; D call uncertain. This CDR3 spans 13 amino acids. Germline V gives CDR1 LNHNV, CDR2 YYDKDF (reference sequence). V lost 5 bases and J lost 2, with 10 bases in between. CDR3 coding DNA: TGTGCCACCAGCGACCCGGGTCCCTACGAGCAGTACTTC. This codes for CATSDPGPYEQYF.

This chain connects TRBV7-9 to TRBJ2-7; the match to TRBD1 covers 11 bases. CDR1 is SEHNR and CDR2 is FQNEAQ in the germline V gene (reference sequence). Trimming removed 5 bases from V and 2 bases from J; junction bases left unmatched: 8. CDR3 length: 16 residues. This CDR3 reads CASSETGTGGPYEQYF. The CDR3 coding sequence is TGTGCCAGCAGCGAAACCGGGACAGGGGGGCCCTACGAGCAGTACTTC.

The chain has TRBV2 and TRBJ1-5, with TRBD1 identical over 12 bases. J was trimmed by 7 bases and V by 4 bases; bases with no gene match: 2. CDR3 length: 14 residues. CDR1 and CDR2 from the germline V gene are SNHLY and FYNNEI. CDR3 coding DNA: TGTGCCAGCAGTGCGGGACAGGGGGCCCAGCCCCAGCATTTT. It encodes CASSAGQGAQPQHF.

This clone was seen many times. This chain connects TRBV7-2 to TRBJ2-7; the match to TRBD2 covers 14 bases. Germline CDR1 reads SGHTA; CDR2 reads FQGNSA. The V gene end was trimmed by 4 bases and the J gene end by 3 bases; junction bases not matched to a gene: 5. The CDR3 runs 16 residues. CDR3 coding DNA: TGTGCCAGCAGCTCCACCGGACTAGCGGGGGGCTACGAGCAGTACTTC. The encoded protein is CASSSTGLAGGYEQYF.

V gene TRBV11-3 combines with J gene TRBJ2-1; 7 bases map to TRBD2. This CDR3 comprises 15 residues. With 1 base clipped from V and 2 bases from J, the junction kept 2 bases outside the gene matches. Germline CDR1 reads SGHNT; CDR2 reads YENEEA. CDR3 amino acids: CASSLGLAAYNEQFF. Here the CDR3 DNA reads TGTGCCAGCAGCTTAGGGCTAGCGGCCTACAATGAGCAGTTCTTC.

The V gene is TRBV15, the J gene TRBJ2-1; 7 bases match TRBD2. The CDR3 loop spans 16 amino acids. Germline V lookup: CDR1 LNHNV, CDR2 YYDKDF (reference sequence). Trimming took 9 bases from V and 1 from J; bases not matched to a gene: 12. For the CDR3, the DNA is TGTGCCACTTTCGGGGGAGGGGTGTGGTCCTACAATGAGCAGTTCTTC. Protein sequence: CATFGGGVWSYNEQFF.

The chain couples TRBV7-2 to TRBJ1-1; 8 bases fit TRBD1. The V gene's germline CDR1 is SGHTA and CDR2 FQGNSA. The CDR3 length is 14 residues. The J segment lost 3 bases and the V segment lost 5 bases, leaving 5 bases of the junction unmatched. CDR3 DNA sequence: TGTGCCAGCAGCCGAACAGGGGGAGACACTGAAGCTTTCTTT. Translating it yields CASSRTGGDTEAFF.

This clone has more than one count but fewer than ten. This sequence joins TRBV6-1 and TRBJ2-3; 12 positions agree with TRBD1. The junction had 8 bases not matched to a gene; V was cut back by 3 bases and J by 4 bases. CDR1 is MNHNS, CDR2 SASEGT, per germline. The CDR3 spans 17 residues. CDR3 sequence reads: CASSDLTGTGGADTQYF. In nucleotides, the CDR3 is TGTGCCAGCAGTGACCTCACCGGGACAGGGGGCGCAGATACGCAGTATTTT.

V usage is TRBV27 and J usage is TRBJ2-7; 8 nucleotides agree with TRBD1. The germline V gene has CDR1 MNHEY and CDR2 SMNVEV (reference sequence). The CDR3 is 14 residues long. With 5 bases clipped from V and 2 bases from J, the junction kept 5 bases outside the gene matches. The CDR3 DNA follows: TGTGCCAGCAGTCCTAGACAGGGGACCTACGAGCAGTACTTC. The encoded protein is CASSPRQGTYEQYF.

The CDR3 spells CAWDRGNGGEAFF. The CDR3 region has the DNA TGTGCCTGGGACAGGGGGAATGGGGGTGAAGCTTTCTTT. The J gene is TRBJ1-1, the V gene TRBV30, with 9 bases fitting TRBD1. CDR3 size: 13 residues. V trimming: 5 bases; J trimming: 7 bases; junction bases outside the gene matches: 8. Germline CDR1 GTSNPN, CDR2 SVGIG (reference sequence).